The 19 T cell receptor beta chains in this list originate from one sample, sequenced in a study of blood T cell repertoires in COVID-19. Libraries were prepared by immunoSEQ multiplex PCR; TCRdb keeps only in-frame clonotypes and omits some of them. The sample contains just over 35,000 clones, 80% to 90% of which appear only once. Material: peripheral blood. All receptors derive from a human donor in a cohort sampled during active or convalescent COVID-19. The donor label of this sample is uncertain.

V usage is TRBV9 and J usage is TRBJ1-2; maybe TRBD1 (5 bases). Germline V gene sequence: CDR1 SGDLS, CDR2 YYNGEE. The V and J ends lost 4 bases and 4 bases respectively, with 11 bases between them. The CDR3 has 13 amino acids. The CDR3 sequence: CASSSSTGYGYTF. CDR3 DNA sequence: TGTGCCAGCAGCAGCAGTACAGGCTATGGCTACACCTTC. The full variable domain, its missing parts supplied by reference TRBV9 and TRBJ1-2, is DSGVTQTPKHLITATGQRVTLRCSPRSGDLSVYWYQQSLDQGLQFLIQYYNGEERAKGNILERFSAQQFPDLHSELNLSSLELGDSALYFCASSSSTGYGYTFGSGTRLTVV.

The rearrangement uses TRBV29-1 and TRBJ2-5; TRBD1 aligns across 9 bases. The V segment lost 5 bases and the J segment 4 bases; nucleotides outside the gene matches: 8. The CDR3 has 14 amino acids. Germline lookup yields CDR1 SQVTM and CDR2 ANQGSEA. The CDR3 reads CSVRGQGARETQYF. CDR3 coding DNA: TGCAGCGTTAGGGGACAGGGTGCAAGAGAGACCCAGTACTTC.

This chain links TRBV7-6 with TRBJ2-3; D remains ambiguous. With 1 base removed from V and 0 bases from J, the gap between germline ends came to 8 bases. Germline lookup yields CDR1 SGHVS and CDR2 FNYEAQ. This CDR3 region has 15 residues. CDR3 in DNA: TGTGCCAGCAGCTTAGTAGACAAGAGCACAGATACGCAGTATTTT. Its protein is CASSLVDKSTDTQYF.

This clone has just a few counts. V gene TRBV3-1 (or the pseudogene TRBV3-2) combines with J gene TRBJ2-1, with 8 bases that match TRBD2. Germline trimming cut 4 bases from V and 5 bases from J; bases unmatched to any gene: 4. The CDR3 totals 14 residues. CDR1 is LGHDT, CDR2 YNNKEL, per germline (reference sequence). DNA for the CDR3: TGTGCCAGCAGCCCCGGACTAGCTAACAATGAGCAGTTCTTC. Translating gives CASSPGLANNEQFF.

V and J are TRBV24-1 and TRBJ2-7, with 9 positions matching TRBD1. V lost 6 bases, J lost 3 bases, and 8 bases stayed unmatched. This CDR3 region has 15 residues. Germline-derived CDR1 and CDR2 are KGHDR and SFDVKD. CDR3 nucleotides: TGTGCCACCAGTAAACCGGGACAGGGAAGCTACGAGCAGTACTTC. Protein: CATSKPGQGSYEQYF.

The chain employs TRBV28 and TRBJ1-1; 9 nucleotides align to TRBD1. Germline CDR1 MDHEN, CDR2 SYDVKM. J was trimmed by 6 bases and V by 3 bases; bases with no gene match: 5. The CDR3 totals 14 residues. This CDR3 is CASSLGQGWSEAFF. The CDR3 DNA sequence: TGTGCCAGCAGTTTGGGACAGGGTTGGTCTGAAGCTTTCTTT.

J is TRBJ1-6 and V is TRBV7-9; D call uncertain. V shed 2 bases and J shed 7 bases, with 6 bases lying between them. This CDR3 region has 13 residues. Germline CDR1 SEHNR, CDR2 FQNEAQ (reference sequence). This CDR3 reads CASSLTTNSPLHF. Here the CDR3 DNA reads TGTGCCAGCAGCTTAACGACAAATTCACCCCTCCACTTT.

The chain couples TRBV2 to TRBJ1-1; 7 nucleotides line up with TRBD1. In germline, CDR1 is SNHLY, CDR2 FYNNEI. With 4 bases clipped from V and 1 base from J, the junction kept 3 bases outside the gene matches. The CDR3 spans 14 residues. The DNA of the CDR3 is TGTGCCAGCAGTGCTCAGGGGGGGAACACTGAAGCTTTCTTT. Its protein is CASSAQGGNTEAFF.

The chain carries TRBV7-3 and TRBJ2-2; 7 bases fit TRBD2. The J segment lost 7 bases and the V segment lost 6 bases, leaving 11 bases of the junction unmatched. Looked up from germline, CDR1 is SGHTA and CDR2 is FQGTGA. This CDR3 is 15 amino acids long. CDR3 region: CASRWSSGEDGELFF. CDR3 in DNA: TGTGCCAGCAGGTGGTCTAGCGGCGAGGACGGGGAGCTGTTTTTT.

In its sample, this clone was seen once. The V call is TRBV11-2, the J call TRBJ2-7; possibly TRBD2 for D (5 bases). CDR3 length: 15 amino acids. V gave up 0 bases and J gave up 3 bases, with 12 bases separating them. The germline V gene encodes CDR1 SGHAT and CDR2 FQNNGV. CDR3 in amino acids: CASSLDPRGDYEQYF. DNA of the CDR3: TGTGCCAGCAGCTTAGATCCCCGGGGAGACTACGAGCAGTACTTC.

J is TRBJ2-7 and V is TRBV20-1; 7 nucleotides align to TRBD1. The ends lost 4 bases at V and 7 bases at J; junction bases unmatched: 4. This CDR3 comprises 11 residues. CDR1 is DFQATT, CDR2 SNEGSKA, per germline (reference sequence). Here the CDR3 reads CSATDREEQYF. DNA of the CDR3: TGCAGTGCTACTGACAGGGAAGAGCAGTACTTC.

The chain has TRBV20-1 and TRBJ2-5; TRBD2 agrees at 9 bases. CDR1 is DFQATT and CDR2 is SNEGSKA in the germline V gene (reference sequence). This CDR3 region has 14 residues. With 3 bases clipped from V and 3 bases from J, the junction kept 5 bases outside the gene matches. As DNA, the CDR3 is TGCAGTGCTAGTTCAGCTAGCGGGAAAGAGACCCAGTACTTC. Residues: CSASSASGKETQYF.

The genes are TRBV29-1 and TRBJ2-7; TRBD1 might be the D (5 bases). CDR1 SQVTM and CDR2 ANQGSEA come from the germline V gene. There are 12 residues in the CDR3. Trimming took 5 bases from V and 3 from J, leaving 11 bases between them. CDR3: CSVQDTYYEQYF. CDR3 bases: TGCAGCGTTCAGGACACCTACTACGAGCAGTACTTC.

The chain links TRBV4-2 to TRBJ2-3; TRBD2 might be the D (6 bases). Germline lookup yields CDR1 LGHNA and CDR2 YNFKEQ. The CDR3 has 15 residues. The ends were cut back, 0 bases at V and 1 base at J, with 8 bases in the middle. This chain's CDR3 is CASSQEAGRTDTQYF. The CDR3, as DNA: TGTGCCAGCAGCCAAGAGGCGGGGCGCACAGATACGCAGTATTTT.

The rearrangement uses TRBV23-1 and TRBJ2-7; D uncertain. TRBV23-1 is known as an ORF, though its function is uncertain. The CDR3 loop spans 15 amino acids. V dropped 0 bases and J dropped 0 bases, with 9 bases sitting between them. Here the CDR3 DNA reads TGCGCCAGCAGTCAATCGGGCAGAAGCTCCTACGAGCAGTACTTC. Encoded protein: CASSQSGRSSYEQYF.

The chain is built from TRBV11-2 and TRBJ1-2; D call uncertain. Trimming removed 3 bases from V and 3 bases from J, with 8 bases in between. CDR3 length: 13 amino acids. Germline V gene sequence: CDR1 SGHAT, CDR2 FQNNGV. The CDR3 sequence is CASSFEGYYGYTF. The CDR3 nucleotides are TGTGCCAGCAGCTTTGAGGGCTACTATGGCTACACCTTC.

The rearrangement uses TRBV7-3 and TRBJ1-1, with TRBD1 as a possible D gene (6 bases). This CDR3 has 12 residues. Trimming cost V 9 bases and J 3 bases, with 11 bases left between them. CDR1 and CDR2 from the germline V gene are SGHTA and FQGTGA. In nucleotides, the CDR3 is TGTGCCAGTTCCCAGGGGCACACTGAAGCTTTCTTT. It yields the protein CASSQGHTEAFF.

The V call is TRBV7-9, the J call TRBJ2-5, with D unclear. The CDR3 is 14 residues long. From germline, CDR1 is SEHNR and CDR2 FQNEAQ (reference sequence). V was cut by 2 bases and J by 5 bases, with 12 bases left in between. CDR3 in amino acids: CASSLQRGAETQYF. DNA for the CDR3: TGTGCCAGCAGCTTACAACGCGGAGCGGAGACCCAGTACTTC.

The chain employs TRBV6-6 and TRBJ1-2; 8 bases align to TRBD1. CDR3 size: 14 residues. J was trimmed by 4 bases and V by 6 bases; bases with no gene match: 7. Germline CDR1 MNHNY, CDR2 SVGAGI (reference sequence). CDR3 loop: CASRTDRGPYGYTF. The CDR3 DNA is TGTGCCAGCAGGACCGACAGGGGCCCCTATGGCTACACCTTC.